Shown below are 8 T cell receptor beta chains from a single sample sequenced in a study of T-cell memory formation after mild COVID-19 (dated by TCRdb to the early 2020s). Library generation was performed with 5' RACE. The sequencer was an Illumina NovaSeq 6000. TCRdb trimmed public reads at Q25 via fastp, called clones via MiXCR and kept in-frame beta chains. Rows are combined by CDR3 protein, so each entry shows the most common genes and DNA. Recorded for this sample are roughly 170,000 distinct CDR3 sequences; 20% to 25% of them occurred a single time. The ten biggest clones cover more than 20% of the sample. Material: PBMCs or a T cell subset sorted from them (not recorded which). The source is an adult woman who had mild COVID-19 (a few samples of this study predate the infection). The sample titles of this study are shuffled in the database, so cell type and time point are left out; the donor was told from shared clones.

The chain has TRBV13 and TRBJ1-5; a possible D gene is TRBD1 (5 bases). V lost 4 bases, J lost 3 bases, and 7 bases lay in between. CDR1 is PRHDT, CDR2 FYEKMQ, per germline (reference sequence). This CDR3 contains 13 residues. CDR3: CASSSGFNQPQHF. The CDR3 DNA follows: TGTGCCAGCAGCTCAGGGTTCAATCAGCCCCAGCATTTT.

There are a few counts of this clonotype. The chain combines TRBV5-4 with TRBJ2-1; 7 bases agree with TRBD1. Germline values: CDR1 SGHNT, CDR2 YYREEE (reference sequence). J was trimmed by 5 bases and V by 2 bases; bases with no gene match: 7. The CDR3 is 15 amino acids. The CDR3: CASSLWNGQDNEQFF. The CDR3 DNA is TGTGCCAGCAGCTTATGGAATGGACAGGACAATGAGCAGTTCTTC.

V and J are TRBV12-3 or TRBV12-4 and TRBJ2-5; D might be TRBD1 (5 bases). The CDR3 contains 12 residues. V lost 7 bases and J 5 bases, leaving 11 bases between the germline ends. CDR3 coding DNA: TGTGCCAGCAAGGACACGCTGGAGACCCAGTACTTC. Amino acids: CASKDTLETQYF.

The chain uses TRBV7-2 and TRBJ2-7; 9 bases map to TRBD1. V trimming: 5 bases; J trimming: 5 bases; junction bases outside the gene matches: 10. From germline, CDR1 is SGHTA and CDR2 FQGNSA. CDR3 size: 15 residues. The CDR3 DNA follows: TGTGCCAGCAGCCCTGAGACAGGGGGGAGAGACGAGCAGTACTTC. Translating it yields CASSPETGGRDEQYF.

This chain uses TRBV5-4 with TRBJ1-1; D gene ambiguous. This CDR3 comprises 11 residues. Germline loops: CDR1 SGHNT, CDR2 YYREEE (reference sequence). The V end lost 1 base, the J end lost 6 bases, and 4 bases lay between the germline ends. The CDR3: CASSLYSEAFF. For the CDR3, the DNA is TGTGCCAGCAGCTTGTACTCTGAAGCTTTCTTT.

The V gene is TRBV13, the J gene TRBJ2-5, with D possibly matching TRBD1 (6 bases). Germline CDR1 and CDR2: PRHDT and FYEKMQ (reference sequence). This CDR3 comprises 14 residues. Deletions cut 4 bases from V and 9 bases from J, with 18 bases between. As DNA, the CDR3 is TGTGCCAGCAGCTCGGACTCCTCGACAGGCGCCCAGTACTTC. Translation: CASSSDSSTGAQYF.

The V and J genes are TRBV10-3 and TRBJ1-6, with TRBD1 matching 9 bases. V lost 9 bases and J lost 6; bases outside the gene matches: 6. The CDR3 spans 14 residues. CDR1 and CDR2 (germline): ENHRY, SYGVKD. This CDR3 reads CAMGTGMGNSPLHF. CDR3 in DNA: TGTGCCATGGGGACAGGGATGGGTAATTCACCCCTCCACTTT.

CDR3 region: CASSPPVENIQYF. The CDR3 coding sequence is TGTGCCAGCAGCCCGCCTGTTGAAAACATTCAGTACTTC. The chain has TRBV9 and TRBJ2-4; D gene ambiguous. This CDR3 region has 13 residues. Trimming shortened V by 4 bases and J by 5 bases, and 10 bases separated the two germline ends. From germline, CDR1 is SGDLS and CDR2 YYNGEE.